A single sample is the source of the 27 T cell receptor beta chains below, sequenced in a study of blood T cell repertoires in COVID-19. Assay: immunoSEQ multiplex PCR; the TCRdb copy retains only in-frame clones and omits some. Of a few hundred thousand clones listed, 85% to 90% are singletons. What was sequenced was peripheral blood. Every receptor here comes from a man between 18 and 35 years old with active or convalescent COVID-19.

The rearrangement uses TRBV11-1 and TRBJ1-2; the match to TRBD1 covers 8 bases. With V trimmed by 2 bases and J by 3 bases, 2 bases remained unmatched. CDR1 is SGHAT, CDR2 FQDESV, per germline (reference sequence). The CDR3 covers 14 residues. Here the CDR3 reads CASSLMGQDYGYTF. CDR3 DNA sequence: TGTGCCAGCAGCTTAATGGGACAGGACTATGGCTACACCTTC.

J is TRBJ2-7 and V is TRBV7-3; a possible D gene is TRBD1 (6 bases). Trimming pared 2 bases from V and 1 base from J, leaving 9 bases between. Germline CDR1 and CDR2: SGHTA and FQGTGA. The CDR3 totals 14 residues. CDR3 region: CASSLVGQSYEQYF. The DNA of the CDR3 is TGTGCCAGCAGCTTAGTTGGACAGTCCTACGAGCAGTACTTC.

This chain's CDR3 is CASSEVAGGFYEQYF. CDR3 coding DNA: TGTGCCAGCAGTGAAGTAGCGGGGGGGTTCTACGAGCAGTACTTC. V is TRBV2 and J is TRBJ2-7; 11 bases are shared with TRBD2. The germline CDR1 and CDR2 sequences are SNHLY and FYNNEI. This CDR3 has 15 amino acids. Trimming took 1 base from V and 3 from J; bases not matched to a gene: 2.

A single count supports this clone. The genes are TRBV30 and TRBJ2-7; possibly TRBD2 for D (6 bases). The germline V gene encodes CDR1 GTSNPN and CDR2 SVGIG (reference sequence). V lost 2 bases to trimming and J lost 6 bases, with 14 bases between them. The CDR3 extends over 13 amino acids. CDR3 sequence reads: CAWSIREFLEQYF. CDR3 sequence (DNA): TGTGCCTGGAGTATACGGGAGTTTCTCGAGCAGTACTTC.

This rearrangement joins TRBV9 to TRBJ2-5; D not certain. Germline assignment: CDR1 SGDLS and CDR2 YYNGEE. V dropped 1 base and J dropped 5 bases, with 15 bases sitting between them. This CDR3 contains 15 residues. CDR3 residues: CASSVTLSPQETQYF. The CDR3, as DNA: TGTGCCAGCAGCGTAACGCTGTCCCCACAGGAGACCCAGTACTTC. Full variable domain (missing parts from reference TRBV9 and TRBJ2-5): DSGVTQTPKHLITATGQRVTLRCSPRSGDLSVYWYQQSLDQGLQFLIQYYNGEERAKGNILERFSAQQFPDLHSELNLSSLELGDSALYFCASSVTLSPQETQYFGPGTRLLVL.

With respect to this clone: Different DNA sequences within this sample yield the same CDR3. The V call is TRBV15, the J call TRBJ1-3; D unresolved. The V end lost 0 bases, the J end lost 2 bases, and 8 bases lay between the germline ends. The CDR3 is 15 residues long. Looked up from germline, CDR1 is LNHNV and CDR2 is YYDKDF (reference sequence). Here the CDR3 reads CATSRDRGTGNTIYF. CDR3 bases: TGTGCCACCAGCAGAGACCGCGGGACTGGAAACACCATATATTTT.

This clone was observed once. The CDR3 is CASSIGDRGKQPQHF. CDR3 in DNA: TGTGCCAGTAGTATAGGGGACAGGGGTAAACAGCCCCAGCATTTT. V usage is TRBV19 and J usage is TRBJ1-5, with 10 nucleotides matching TRBD1. The V and J ends lost 1 base and 7 bases, in that order; junction bases with no gene match: 4. The CDR3 covers 15 residues. Germline values: CDR1 LNHDA, CDR2 SQIVND (reference sequence). The complete variable domain, with remaining parts taken from reference TRBV19 and TRBJ1-5, reads DGGITQSPKYLFRKEGQNVTLSCEQNLNHDAMYWYRQDPGQGLRLIYYSQIVNDFQKGDIAEGYSVSREKKESFPLTVTSAQKNPTAFYLCASSIGDRGKQPQHFGDGTRLSIL.

The chain joins TRBV6-2 or TRBV6-3 to TRBJ1-1; a possible D gene is TRBD1 (6 bases). V gave up 5 bases and J gave up 1 base, with 17 bases separating them. The germline CDR1 and CDR2 sequences are MNHEY and SVGEGT. CDR3 length: 16 amino acids. CDR3 in amino acids: CASSPQGSQRNTEAFF. CDR3 DNA: TGTGCCAGCAGTCCACAGGGATCCCAGAGGAACACTGAAGCTTTCTTT.

This sequence joins TRBV19 and TRBJ2-3, with TRBD1 as a possible D gene (5 bases). This CDR3 has 14 residues. CDR1 is LNHDA and CDR2 is SQIVND in the germline V gene (reference sequence). V lost 7 bases and J 2 bases, leaving 13 bases between the germline ends. CDR3 nucleotides: TGTGCCAGTAAGATGGACAAGTACACAGATACGCAGTATTTT. Its protein product is CASKMDKYTDTQYF.

The chain couples TRBV11-1 to TRBJ2-7; D is uncertain. CDR1 SGHAT and CDR2 FQDESV come from the germline V gene (reference sequence). V was cut by 0 bases and J by 1 base, with 7 bases left in between. The CDR3 is 14 amino acids. CDR3 bases: TGTGCCAGCAGCTTAGCCTCCTTATCCTACGAGCAGTACTTC. This codes for CASSLASLSYEQYF. The whole variable domain, remainder taken from reference TRBV11-1 and TRBJ2-7, is EAEVAQSPRYKITEKSQAVAFWCDPISGHATLYWYRQILGQGPELLVQFQDESVVDDSQLPKDRFSAERLKGVDSTLKIQPAELGDSAMYLCASSLASLSYEQYFGPGTRLTVT.

The J gene is TRBJ1-1, the V gene TRBV6-6; D is perhaps TRBD1 (5 bases). The germline V and J ends were trimmed by 5 bases and 4 bases, with 17 bases remaining between them. The CDR3 is 15 amino acids. Germline V gene sequence: CDR1 MNHNY, CDR2 SVGAGI (reference sequence). CDR3 sequence (DNA): TGTGCCAGCAGTCGAAACCCCGGAAGGGGCACTGAAGCTTTCTTT. Protein: CASSRNPGRGTEAFF.

A word on this clone: Distinct nucleotide sequences in the sample also encode this CDR3. V gene TRBV6-5 combines with J gene TRBJ2-7; 7 bases match TRBD1. Trimming cost V 5 bases and J 3 bases; bases outside gene matches: 4. Germline CDR1 MNHEY, CDR2 SVGAGI. CDR3 length equals 13 residues. CDR3 nucleotide sequence: TGTGCCAGCAGTCGGGACAGAGACTACGAGCAGTACTTC. Protein product: CASSRDRDYEQYF.

The gene calls are TRBV6-2 or TRBV6-3 and TRBJ2-1; D ambiguous. The germline V gene encodes CDR1 MNHEY and CDR2 SVGEGT. The CDR3 length is 15 residues. V was trimmed by 5 bases and J by 7 bases, leaving 18 bases between them. The CDR3 loop reads CASSGLASYWNEQFF. CDR3 DNA: TGTGCCAGCAGTGGTCTTGCTAGTTACTGGAATGAGCAGTTCTTC.

V usage is TRBV12-3 or TRBV12-4 and J usage is TRBJ2-1; D gene ambiguous. The CDR3 covers 12 residues. Trimming shortened V by 8 bases and J by 8 bases, and 13 bases separated the two germline ends. CDR3 region: CASGPDYYEQFF. The CDR3 region has the DNA TGTGCCAGCGGGCCCGATTATTATGAGCAGTTCTTC.

J is TRBJ1-5 and V is TRBV6-5, with TRBD1 identical over 8 bases. The J segment lost 6 bases and the V segment lost 5 bases, leaving 3 bases of the junction unmatched. The CDR3 sequence is 13 residues long. Per the germline V gene, CDR1 is MNHEY and CDR2 is SVGAGI. The CDR3 loop is CASSRTGSQPQHF. CDR3 sequence (DNA): TGTGCCAGCAGTCGGACAGGGAGTCAGCCCCAGCATTTT.

The chain combines TRBV6-5 with TRBJ2-1, with TRBD2 identical over 8 bases. The junction had 12 bases not matched to a gene; V was cut back by 6 bases and J by 8 bases. The CDR3 sequence is 15 residues long. Per the germline V gene, CDR1 is MNHEY and CDR2 is SVGAGI. DNA for the CDR3: TGTGCCAGCAGGCCCAGGGAGCGGGAGTCCTATGAGCAGTTCTTC. Its protein is CASRPRERESYEQFF.

This clone has a single count. The chain couples TRBV12-3 or TRBV12-4 to TRBJ1-1; D gene unclear. V was cut by 3 bases and J by 6 bases, with 8 bases left in between. This CDR3 contains 12 residues. The CDR3 sequence is CASSFAGAEAFF. In DNA form, the CDR3 reads TGTGCCAGCAGTTTTGCCGGGGCTGAAGCTTTCTTT.

The J gene is TRBJ2-2, the V gene TRBV18; D is ambiguous. This CDR3 is built from 12 residues. The V and J ends lost 4 bases and 7 bases respectively, with 7 bases between them. In germline, CDR1 is KGHSH, CDR2 LQKENI. In nucleotides, the CDR3 is TGTGCCAGCTCACGGAGTGACGGGGAGCTGTTTTTT. This sequence encodes CASSRSDGELFF.

CDR3 loop: CASRTWARNTEAFF. The DNA for the CDR3 is TGTGCCAGCAGAACTTGGGCGCGGAACACTGAAGCTTTCTTT. The rearrangement uses TRBV6-5 and TRBJ1-1; D gene uncertain. The ends were cut back, 6 bases at V and 1 base at J, with 12 bases in the middle. The CDR3 is made up of 14 amino acids. CDR1 MNHEY and CDR2 SVGAGI come from the germline V gene.

The J gene is TRBJ1-4, the V gene TRBV27; TRBD1 is a possible D gene (6 bases). This CDR3 comprises 14 residues. Germline-derived CDR1 and CDR2 are MNHEY and SMNVEV (reference sequence). V lost 3 bases and J 9 bases, leaving 14 bases between the germline ends. The CDR3 protein is CASSLNRAEKKLFF. In DNA form, the CDR3 reads TGTGCCAGCAGTTTGAACAGGGCTGAGAAAAAACTGTTTTTT.

The chain recombines TRBV28 with TRBJ2-5, with 8 positions matching TRBD2. Germline values: CDR1 MDHEN, CDR2 SYDVKM. V gave up 10 bases and J gave up 5 bases; unmatched junction bases: 15. This CDR3 is built from 15 residues. The CDR3 nucleotides are TGTGCCACTCGAAAGCTAGCGGGTGCCGGGGAGACCCAGTACTTC. This encodes CATRKLAGAGETQYF.

J is TRBJ1-4 and V is TRBV7-6, with a tentative D call TRBD1 (5 bases). Germline CDR1 reads SGHVS; CDR2 reads FNYEAQ. Trimming shortened V by 5 bases and J by 5 bases, and 24 bases separated the two germline ends. The CDR3 runs to 18 residues. This chain's CDR3 is CASSRTADPQVVNEKLFF. CDR3 sequence (DNA): TGTGCCAGCAGCCGTACCGCTGACCCACAGGTCGTCAATGAAAAACTGTTTTTT.

This chain uses TRBV9 with TRBJ1-2; the D is unclear. CDR3 length: 13 amino acids. With 0 bases removed from V and 4 bases from J, the gap between germline ends came to 7 bases. Germline CDR1 and CDR2: SGDLS and YYNGEE. CDR3 DNA: TGTGCCAGCAGCGTAGGACACTCCTATGGCTACACCTTC. Translation gives CASSVGHSYGYTF.

The chain combines TRBV10-1 with TRBJ2-3; 7 bases match TRBD1. The V gene's germline CDR1 is WNHNN and CDR2 SYGVQD (reference sequence). With 2 bases clipped from V and 2 bases from J, the junction kept 4 bases outside the gene matches. The CDR3 consists of 15 residues. The CDR3 DNA reads as TGCGCCAGCAGTGAGAATCAGGGGGTCACAGATACGCAGTATTTT. This gives the protein CASSENQGVTDTQYF.

This chain joins TRBV5-1 and TRBJ1-5; unclear D gene. V gave up 0 bases and J gave up 5 bases, with 9 bases separating them. Germline V gives CDR1 SGHRS, CDR2 YFSETQ. The CDR3 totals 14 residues. The CDR3, as DNA: TGCGCCAGCAGCTTGGACAACGCTGATCAGCCCCAGCATTTT. It codes for CASSLDNADQPQHF. Based on the CDR3 plus reference TRBV5-1 and TRBJ1-5, the full variable domain is KAGVTQTPRYLIKTRGQQVTLSCSPISGHRSVSWYQQTPGQGLQFLFEYFSETQRNKGNFPGRFSGRQFSNSRSEMNVSTLELGDSALYLCASSLDNADQPQHFGDGTRLSIL.

The chain links TRBV6-5 to TRBJ1-1; a weak D match, TRBD1 (5 bases). Trimming pared 4 bases from V and 4 bases from J, leaving 16 bases between. Germline-derived CDR1 and CDR2 are MNHEY and SVGAGI. The CDR3 has 15 residues. CDR3 DNA: TGTGCCAGCAGTTCGAGGGGCGTCGGGGGCACTGAAGCTTTCTTT. This translates into CASSSRGVGGTEAFF.

The chain carries TRBV19 and TRBJ2-5; D is perhaps TRBD1 (5 bases). Germline-derived CDR1 and CDR2 are LNHDA and SQIVND (reference sequence). This CDR3 is 15 amino acids long. The ends were cut back, 8 bases at V and 2 bases at J, with 18 bases in the middle. The CDR3 nucleotides read TGTGCCAGTGGTTTGGGGCGAAGTCAACAAGAGACCCAGTACTTC. As protein: CASGLGRSQQETQYF.